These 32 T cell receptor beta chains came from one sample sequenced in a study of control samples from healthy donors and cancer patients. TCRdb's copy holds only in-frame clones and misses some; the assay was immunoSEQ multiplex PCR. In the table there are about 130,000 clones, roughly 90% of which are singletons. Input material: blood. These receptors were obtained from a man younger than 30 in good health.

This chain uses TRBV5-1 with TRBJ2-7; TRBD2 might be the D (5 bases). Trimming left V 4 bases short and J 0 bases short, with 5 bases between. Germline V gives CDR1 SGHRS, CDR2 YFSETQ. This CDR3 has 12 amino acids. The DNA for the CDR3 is TGCGCCAGCAGCCGGGGCTCCTACGAGCAGTACTTC. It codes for CASSRGSYEQYF.

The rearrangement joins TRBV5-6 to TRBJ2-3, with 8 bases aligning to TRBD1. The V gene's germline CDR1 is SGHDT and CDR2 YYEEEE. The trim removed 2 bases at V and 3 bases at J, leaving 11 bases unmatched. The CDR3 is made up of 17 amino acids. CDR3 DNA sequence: TGTGCCAGCAGCTTTGCCTTACTTGGACAGGGAACAGATACGCAGTATTTT. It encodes CASSFALLGQGTDTQYF.

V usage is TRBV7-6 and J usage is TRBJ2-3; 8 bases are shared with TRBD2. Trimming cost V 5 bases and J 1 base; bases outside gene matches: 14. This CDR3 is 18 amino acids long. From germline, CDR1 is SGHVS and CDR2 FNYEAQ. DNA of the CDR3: TGTGCCAGCAGCCTCGGAAGGATGCGGGGGGCGGGCACAGATACGCAGTATTTT. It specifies CASSLGRMRGAGTDTQYF.

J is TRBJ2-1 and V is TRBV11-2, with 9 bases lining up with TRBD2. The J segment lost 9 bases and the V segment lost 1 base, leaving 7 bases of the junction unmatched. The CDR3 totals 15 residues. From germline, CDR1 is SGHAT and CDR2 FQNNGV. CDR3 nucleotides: TGTGCCAGCAGCTTAGTTTTGCGGGGGGGCTTTGAGCAGTTCTTC. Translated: CASSLVLRGGFEQFF.

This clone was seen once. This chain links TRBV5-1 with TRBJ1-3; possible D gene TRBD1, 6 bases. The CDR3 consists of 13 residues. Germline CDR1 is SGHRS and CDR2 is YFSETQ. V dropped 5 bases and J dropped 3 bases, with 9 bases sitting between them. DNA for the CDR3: TGCGCCAGCAGACAGGGAGATGGAAACACCATATATTTT. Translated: CASRQGDGNTIYF. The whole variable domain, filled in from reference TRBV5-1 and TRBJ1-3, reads KAGVTQTPRYLIKTRGQQVTLSCSPISGHRSVSWYQQTPGQGLQFLFEYFSETQRNKGNFPGRFSGRQFSNSRSEMNVSTLELGDSALYLCASRQGDGNTIYFGEGSWLTVV.

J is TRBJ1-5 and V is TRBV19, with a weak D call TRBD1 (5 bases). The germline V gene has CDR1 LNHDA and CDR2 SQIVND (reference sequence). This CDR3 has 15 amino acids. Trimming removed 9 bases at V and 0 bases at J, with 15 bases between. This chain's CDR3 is CASHKGLGSNQPQHF. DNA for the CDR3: TGTGCCAGCCATAAGGGGTTGGGTAGCAATCAGCCCCAGCATTTT.

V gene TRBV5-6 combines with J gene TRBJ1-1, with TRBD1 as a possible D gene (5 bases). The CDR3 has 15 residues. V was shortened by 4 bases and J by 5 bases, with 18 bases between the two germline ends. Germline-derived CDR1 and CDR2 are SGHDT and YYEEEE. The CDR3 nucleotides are TGTGCCAGCAGCCCCGGATGGCGGGGGAAAACTGAAGCTTTCTTT. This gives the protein CASSPGWRGKTEAFF.

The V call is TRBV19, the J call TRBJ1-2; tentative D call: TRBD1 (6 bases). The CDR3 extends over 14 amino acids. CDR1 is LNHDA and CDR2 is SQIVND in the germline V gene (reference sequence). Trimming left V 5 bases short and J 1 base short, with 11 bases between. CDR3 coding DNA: TGTGCCAGTAGTCCCAACAGGGTTAACTATGGCTACACCTTC. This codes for CASSPNRVNYGYTF.

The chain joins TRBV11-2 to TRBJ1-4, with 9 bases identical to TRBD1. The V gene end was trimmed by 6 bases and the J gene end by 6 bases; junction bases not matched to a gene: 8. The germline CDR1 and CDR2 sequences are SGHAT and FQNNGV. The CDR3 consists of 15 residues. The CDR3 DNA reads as TGTGCCAGCAGGGACAGGGGAATAGGTTATGAAAAACTGTTTTTT. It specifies CASRDRGIGYEKLFF.

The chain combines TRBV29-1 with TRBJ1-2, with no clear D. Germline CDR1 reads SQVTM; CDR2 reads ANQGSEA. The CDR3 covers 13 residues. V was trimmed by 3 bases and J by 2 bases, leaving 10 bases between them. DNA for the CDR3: TGCAGCGTTGATAATCGGCAAAACTATGGCTACACCTTC. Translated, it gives CSVDNRQNYGYTF.

The CDR3 DNA is TGCGCCAGCAGCCTGGGAGGGGACACCATATATTTT. This encodes CASSLGGDTIYF. The chain couples TRBV5-1 to TRBJ1-3; a weak D match, TRBD1 (5 bases). The V end lost 4 bases, the J end lost 8 bases, and 10 bases lay between the germline ends. Germline V gene data show CDR1 as SGHRS and CDR2 as YFSETQ. The CDR3 has 12 amino acids.

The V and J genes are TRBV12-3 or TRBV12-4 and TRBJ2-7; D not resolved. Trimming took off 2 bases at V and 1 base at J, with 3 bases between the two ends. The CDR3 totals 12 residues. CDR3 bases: TGTGCCAGCAGTTTATATTCCTACGAGCAGTACTTC. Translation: CASSLYSYEQYF.

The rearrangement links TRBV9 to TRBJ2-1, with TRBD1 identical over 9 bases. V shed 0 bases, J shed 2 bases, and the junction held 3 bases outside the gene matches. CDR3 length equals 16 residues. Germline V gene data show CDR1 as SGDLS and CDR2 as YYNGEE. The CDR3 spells CASSVEQGAAYNEQFF. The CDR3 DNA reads TGTGCCAGCAGCGTAGAACAGGGGGCGGCCTACAATGAGCAGTTCTTC.

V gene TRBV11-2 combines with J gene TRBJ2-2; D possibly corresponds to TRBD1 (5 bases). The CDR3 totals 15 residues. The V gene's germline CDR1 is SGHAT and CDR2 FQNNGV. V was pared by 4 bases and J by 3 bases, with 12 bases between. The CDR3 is CASSSSGIYTGELFF. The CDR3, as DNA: TGTGCCAGCAGCTCTTCAGGGATTTACACCGGGGAGCTGTTTTTT. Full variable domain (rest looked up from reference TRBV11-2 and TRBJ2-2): EAGVAQSPRYKIIEKRQSVAFWCNPISGHATLYWYQQILGQGPKLLIQFQNNGVVDDSQLPKDRFSAERLKGVDSTLKIQPAKLEDSAVYLCASSSSGIYTGELFFGEGSRLTVL.

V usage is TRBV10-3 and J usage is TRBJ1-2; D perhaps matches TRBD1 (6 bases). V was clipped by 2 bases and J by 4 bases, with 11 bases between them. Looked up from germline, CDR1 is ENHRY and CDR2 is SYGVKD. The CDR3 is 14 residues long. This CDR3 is CAISEPGTSYGYTF. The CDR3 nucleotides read TGTGCCATCAGTGAGCCCGGGACAAGCTATGGCTACACCTTC.

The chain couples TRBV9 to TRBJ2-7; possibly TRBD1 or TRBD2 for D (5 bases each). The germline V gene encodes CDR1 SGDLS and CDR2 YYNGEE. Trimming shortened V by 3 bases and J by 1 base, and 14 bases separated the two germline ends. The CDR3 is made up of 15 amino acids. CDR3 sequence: CASSAQGTGSYEQYF. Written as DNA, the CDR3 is TGTGCCAGCAGCGCCCAGGGAACGGGGTCCTACGAGCAGTACTTC. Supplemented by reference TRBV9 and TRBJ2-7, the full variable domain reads DSGVTQTPKHLITATGQRVTLRCSPRSGDLSVYWYQQSLDQGLQFLIQYYNGEERAKGNILERFSAQQFPDLHSELNLSSLELGDSALYFCASSAQGTGSYEQYFGPGTRLTVT.

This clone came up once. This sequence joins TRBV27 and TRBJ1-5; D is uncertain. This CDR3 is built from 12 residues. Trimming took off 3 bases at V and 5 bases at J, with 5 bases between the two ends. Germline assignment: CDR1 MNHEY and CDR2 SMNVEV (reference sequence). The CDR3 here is CASSFLDQPQHF. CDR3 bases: TGTGCCAGCAGTTTTCTGGATCAGCCCCAGCATTTT.

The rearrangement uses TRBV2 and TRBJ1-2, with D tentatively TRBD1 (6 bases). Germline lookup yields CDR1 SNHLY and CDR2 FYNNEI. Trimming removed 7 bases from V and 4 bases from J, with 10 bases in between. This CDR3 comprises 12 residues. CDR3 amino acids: CASKDRTYGYTF. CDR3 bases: TGTGCCAGCAAAGACAGGACCTATGGCTACACCTTC.

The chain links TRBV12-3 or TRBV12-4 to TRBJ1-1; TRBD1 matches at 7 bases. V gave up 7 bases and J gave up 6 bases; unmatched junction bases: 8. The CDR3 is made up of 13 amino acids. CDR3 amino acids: CASTRGTVAEAFF. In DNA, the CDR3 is TGTGCCAGCACCCGAGGGACAGTGGCTGAAGCTTTCTTT.

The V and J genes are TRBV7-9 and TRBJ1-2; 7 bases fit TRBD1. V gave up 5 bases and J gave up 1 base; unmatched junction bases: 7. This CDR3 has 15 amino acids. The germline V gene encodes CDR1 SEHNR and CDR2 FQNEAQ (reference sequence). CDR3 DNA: TGTGCCAGCAGCGGGTCGGGACAGAATAACTATGGCTACACCTTC. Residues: CASSGSGQNNYGYTF. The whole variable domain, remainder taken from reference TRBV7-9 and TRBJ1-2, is DTGVSQNPRHKITKRGQNVTFRCDPISEHNRLYWYRQTLGQGPEFLTYFQNEAQLEKSRLLSDRFSAERPKGSFSTLEIQRTEQGDSAMYLCASSGSGQNNYGYTFGSGTRLTVV.

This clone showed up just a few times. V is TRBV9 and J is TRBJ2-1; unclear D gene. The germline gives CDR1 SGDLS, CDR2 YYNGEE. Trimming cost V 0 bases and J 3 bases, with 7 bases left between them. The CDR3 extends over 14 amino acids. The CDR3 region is CASSVEAVYNEQFF. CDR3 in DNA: TGTGCCAGCAGCGTAGAGGCAGTCTACAATGAGCAGTTCTTC.

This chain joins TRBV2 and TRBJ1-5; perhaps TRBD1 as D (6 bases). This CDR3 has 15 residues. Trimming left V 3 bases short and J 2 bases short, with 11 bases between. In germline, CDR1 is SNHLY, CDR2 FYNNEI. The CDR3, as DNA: TGTGCCAGCAGTGACGGGGGGCATGGCAATCAGCCCCAGCATTTT. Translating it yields CASSDGGHGNQPQHF.

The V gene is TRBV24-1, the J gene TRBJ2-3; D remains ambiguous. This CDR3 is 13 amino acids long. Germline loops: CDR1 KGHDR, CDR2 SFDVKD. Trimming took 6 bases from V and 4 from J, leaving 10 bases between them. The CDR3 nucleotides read TGTGCCACCAGTAGAGGAATAGCAGATACGCAGTATTTT. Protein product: CATSRGIADTQYF.

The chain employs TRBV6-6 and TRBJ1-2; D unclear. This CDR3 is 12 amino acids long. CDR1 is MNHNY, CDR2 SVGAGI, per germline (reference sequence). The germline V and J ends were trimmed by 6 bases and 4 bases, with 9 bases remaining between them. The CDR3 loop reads CASSPMVYGYTF. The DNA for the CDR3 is TGTGCCAGCAGCCCCATGGTCTATGGCTACACCTTC.

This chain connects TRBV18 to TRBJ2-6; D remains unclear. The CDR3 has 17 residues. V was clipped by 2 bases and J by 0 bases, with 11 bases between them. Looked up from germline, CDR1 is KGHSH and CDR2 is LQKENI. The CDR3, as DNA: TGTGCCAGCTCACCAAGGTTTCCGGTCTCTGGGGCCAACGTCCTGACTTTC. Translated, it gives CASSPRFPVSGANVLTF.

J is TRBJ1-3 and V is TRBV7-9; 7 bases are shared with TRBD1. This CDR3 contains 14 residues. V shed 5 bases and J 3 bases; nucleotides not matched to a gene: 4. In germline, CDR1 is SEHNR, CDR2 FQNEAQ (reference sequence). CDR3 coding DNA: TGTGCCAGCAGCAGACAGGGATTTGGAAACACCATATATTTT. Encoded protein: CASSRQGFGNTIYF.

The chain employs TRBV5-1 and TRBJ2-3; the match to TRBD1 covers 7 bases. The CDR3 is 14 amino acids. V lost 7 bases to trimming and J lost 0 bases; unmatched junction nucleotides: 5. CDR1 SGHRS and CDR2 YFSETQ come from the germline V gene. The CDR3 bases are TGCGCCAGCCGACAGGGCCCTAGCACAGATACGCAGTATTTT. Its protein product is CASRQGPSTDTQYF.

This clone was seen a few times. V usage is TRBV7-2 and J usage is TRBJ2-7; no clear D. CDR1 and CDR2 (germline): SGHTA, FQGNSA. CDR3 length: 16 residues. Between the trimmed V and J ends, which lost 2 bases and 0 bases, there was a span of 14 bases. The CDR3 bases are TGTGCCAGCAGCTTAAGAGGCGGCACCCTCTCCTACGAGCAGTACTTC. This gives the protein CASSLRGGTLSYEQYF.

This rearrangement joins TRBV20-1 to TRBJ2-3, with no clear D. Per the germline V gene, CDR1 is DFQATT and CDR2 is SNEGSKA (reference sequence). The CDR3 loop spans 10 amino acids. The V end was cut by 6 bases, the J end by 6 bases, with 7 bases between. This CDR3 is CSARWDTQYF. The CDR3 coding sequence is TGCAGTGCGAGGTGGGATACGCAGTATTTT.

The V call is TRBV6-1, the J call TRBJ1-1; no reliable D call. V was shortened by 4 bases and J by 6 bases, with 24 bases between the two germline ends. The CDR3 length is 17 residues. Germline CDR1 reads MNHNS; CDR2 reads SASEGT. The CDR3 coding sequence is TGTGCCAGCAGTGGAGAATTCCTGCGGGGTCTCTACCCTGAAGCTTTCTTT. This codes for CASSGEFLRGLYPEAFF.

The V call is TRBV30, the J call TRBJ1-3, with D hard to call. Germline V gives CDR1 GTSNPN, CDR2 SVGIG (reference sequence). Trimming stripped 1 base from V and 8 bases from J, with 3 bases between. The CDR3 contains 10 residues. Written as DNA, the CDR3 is TGTGCCTGGAGTGACCACACCATATATTTT. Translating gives CAWSDHTIYF. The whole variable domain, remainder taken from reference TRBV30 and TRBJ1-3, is SQTIHQWPATLVQPVGSPLSLECTVEGTSNPNLYWYRQAAGRGLQLLFYSVGIGQISSEVPQNLSASRPQDRQFILSSKKLLLSDSGFYLCAWSDHTIYFGEGSWLTVV.

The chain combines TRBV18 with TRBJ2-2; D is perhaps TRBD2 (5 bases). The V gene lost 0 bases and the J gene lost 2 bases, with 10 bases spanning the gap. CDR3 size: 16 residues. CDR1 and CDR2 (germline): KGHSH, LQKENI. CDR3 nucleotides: TGTGCCAGCTCACCACCGGGCGGGCTTAACACCGGGGAGCTGTTTTTT. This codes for CASSPPGGLNTGELFF. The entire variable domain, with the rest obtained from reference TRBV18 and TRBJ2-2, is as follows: NAGVMQNPRHLVRRRGQEARLRCSPMKGHSHVYWYRQLPEEGLKFMVYLQKENIIDESGMPKERFSAEFPKEGPSILRIQQVVRGDSAAYFCASSPPGGLNTGELFFGEGSRLTVL.